Included here is one T cell receptor beta chain sequence, with context. This clone has only one observation. Its antigen target is currently unknown. Nothing much larger sits one base from this clone, and base qualities are not available. Relative to germline, V is missing 4 bases and J is missing 3 bases, with 12 bases of the junction outside any gene match. The CDR1 and CDR2 encoded by the germline V gene are KGHDR and SFDVKD. The CDR3, cysteine through phenylalanine, is 17 amino acids long. Only the CDR3 DNA stays, 51 bases, in frame from base 1. The collaborating institutions used their own protocols to collect whole blood in K2EDTA tubes. Collaborator samples were shipped for TCRbeta analysis as frozen whole blood, isolated PBMCs, or DNA extracted from either sample type. The immunoSEQ Assay, a bias-controlled multiplex PCR, was used to amplify TCRbeta CDR3 regions from genomic DNA. As for the authors' bioinformatics: Within the assay, amplification of reference gene primers was used to estimate how many nucleated cells each sample contained. To quantify the absolute abundance of each unique TCRbeta CDR3 rearrangement, sequence reads were collapsed and filtered. For each sample, productive Simpson clonality was calculated as the square root of Simpson's diversity index over productive rearrangements. The immuneACCESS repertoire file appears here via TCRdb, limited to in-frame rearrangements. These files lack a portion of the clones; in checked studies, under half of the deficit traces to unresolved V genes, and the cause of the others is not known. The DNA gave D and trimming, while V, J and clone size come from that table. This sample lists some 310,000 clones; around 86% were detected once. The ten largest clones represent 1% of the sample.

These data originate in a study of blood T cell repertoires in COVID-19 (dated by TCRdb to about 2020). Looking at the study overall: Samples from collaborators originated in the United States, Italy and Spain and spanned both the acute and convalescent phases of COVID-19. The material from the prospective study consisted of cDNA or gDNA derived from T cells, B-cell-depleted T cells, or PBMCs. The dataset comprised deeply sampled blood TCRbeta repertoires from subjects exposed to, actively infected with, or recovered from COVID-19. The repertoires were released in a freely available public database intended as a resource for research on the immune response to SARS-CoV-2. Samples were obtained from the ongoing ImmuneRACE study (first 160 participants) and from some 1,200 subjects provided by 6 global collaborators. Sample metadata almost always included a de-identified subject ID, COVID-19 status, age in years and sex. Where HLA class I and class II types were available, the types were taken from metadata supplied by the sample provider, not from assay-based typing.

The research as a whole found: The quantity of clinical and demographic metadata differed by source and by participant and was supplied without curation.

This chain joins TRBV24-1 to TRBJ2-7; TRBD1 fits 9 bases in the junction. The receptor was isolated from a man in his fifties or sixties with active or convalescent COVID-19. The sequenced sample was peripheral blood. The CDR3: CATSDLTGDRVGYEQYF. The bases are TGTGCCACCAGTGACCTGACAGGGGACAGGGTAGGCTACGAGCAGTACTTC.